This T cell receptor beta chain was identified during a study of blood T cell repertoires in COVID-19. The wider study: Sites in the United States, Italy and Spain provided acute and convalescent COVID-19 samples. Sources were T cells, B-cell-depleted T cells, or PBMCs; the material itself was cDNA or gDNA.

How the authors handled the data: Reference gene primer amplification yielded estimated nucleated cell counts. TCRdb's table, derived via immunoSEQ multiplex PCR, lists solely in-frame clones and lacks some. The D gene and trimming were derived from the DNA, and the V and J assignments and clone size from that table. The sample includes approximately 69,000 clones, 70% to 75% of them seen just once. There are 13 residues in the CDR3. Germline CDR1 is SNHLY and CDR2 is FYNNEI. Trimming took 7 bases from V and 1 from J, leaving 8 bases between them. The clonotype comes from a man aged 55 to 69 with acute or convalescent COVID-19. Material for sequencing was peripheral blood. The chain joins TRBV2 to TRBJ2-1; maybe TRBD2 (6 bases). In nucleotides, the CDR3 is TGTGCCAGCATCCTAGCGTCCTACAATGAGCAGTTCTTC. Its translation is CASILASYNEQFF.